The sequence of this T cell receptor beta chain was determined in a study of early T cells in non-severe SARS-CoV-2 infection. J gave up 2 bases and V 1 base, and 11 bases lay outside the gene matches. Germline assignment: CDR1 SGHNT and CDR2 YYREEE (reference sequence). This CDR3 comprises 17 residues. TCRdb processed the 5' RACE reads anew with MiXCR; each CDR3 protein has one entry. The sample shows more than 50,000 distinct CDR3 sequences, about 15% of them seen only once. This clonotype was recorded a few times. The sequence was obtained from an adult who was a healthcare worker with PCR-confirmed SARS-CoV-2 infection or an uninfected control (not recorded which). The chain recombines TRBV5-4 with TRBJ1-1, with 7 bases that match TRBD1. The material sequenced was whole blood, taken at baseline. Here the CDR3 DNA reads TGTGCCAGCAGCTTGTCGACAGGGAAGATTGGTAACACTGAAGCTTTCTTT. Protein: CASSLSTGKIGNTEAFF.